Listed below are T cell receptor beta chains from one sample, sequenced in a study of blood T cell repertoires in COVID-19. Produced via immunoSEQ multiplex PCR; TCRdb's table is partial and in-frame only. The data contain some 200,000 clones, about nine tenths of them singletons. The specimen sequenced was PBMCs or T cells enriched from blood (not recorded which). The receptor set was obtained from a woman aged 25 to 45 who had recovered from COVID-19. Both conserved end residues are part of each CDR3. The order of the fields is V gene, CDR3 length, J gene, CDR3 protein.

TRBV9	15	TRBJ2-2	CASTPGGANTGELFF
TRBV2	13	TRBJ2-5	CASMSQGQETQYF
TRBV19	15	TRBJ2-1	CASSIIGGEGNEQFF
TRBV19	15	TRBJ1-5	CASSRRTQGSQPQHF
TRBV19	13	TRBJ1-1	CASRDRTNTEAFF
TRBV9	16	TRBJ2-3	CASSPYWTSGGDTQYF
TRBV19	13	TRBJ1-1	CASSGDRHTEAFF
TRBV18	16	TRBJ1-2	CASSPWTGDLNYGYTF
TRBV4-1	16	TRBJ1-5	CASSQDHAEGYQPQHF
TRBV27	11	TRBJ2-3	CASSSRQVQYF
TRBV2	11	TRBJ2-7	CASSEDNEQYF
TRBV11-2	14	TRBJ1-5	CASSLIPTGRPQHF
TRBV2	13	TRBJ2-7	CASKLRQGGDAYF
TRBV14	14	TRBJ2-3	CASSQEWRGDTQYF
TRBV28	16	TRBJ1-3	CASSLSAGPAGNTIYF
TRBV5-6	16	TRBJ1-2	CASSPLGGSVGYGYTF
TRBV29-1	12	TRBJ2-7	CSVGQVLNEQYF
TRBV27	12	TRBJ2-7	CATGQGAYEQYF
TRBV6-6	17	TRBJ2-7	CASRRRPGLAGAYEQYF
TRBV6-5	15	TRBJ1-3	CASSYSHGVGNTIYF
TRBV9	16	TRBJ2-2	CASSVSGSYGTGELFF
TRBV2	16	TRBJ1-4	CASSPGDRINNEKLFF
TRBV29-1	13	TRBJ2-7	CSVATGVAYEQYF
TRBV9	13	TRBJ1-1	CASSVQGHTEAFF
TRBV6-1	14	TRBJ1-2	CASSEVVLAYGYTF
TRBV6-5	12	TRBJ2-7	CASSLGSDKQYF
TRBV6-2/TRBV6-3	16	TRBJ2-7	CASSRGLAGGSYEQYF
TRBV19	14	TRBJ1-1	CASSTSRQNTEAFF
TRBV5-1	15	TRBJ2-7	CASSEDREVLYEQYF
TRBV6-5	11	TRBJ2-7	CASSSPTEQYF
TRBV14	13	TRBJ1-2	CASSEEDRYGYTF
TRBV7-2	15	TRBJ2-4	CASSLTGDGKNIQYF
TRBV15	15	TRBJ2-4	CATSSYRVGKNIQYF
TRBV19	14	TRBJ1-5	CASSGQLSNQPQHF
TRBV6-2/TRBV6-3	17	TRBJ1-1	CASSRYNRGESNTEAFF
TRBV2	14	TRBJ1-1	CASSGVGAISEAFF
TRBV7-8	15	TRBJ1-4	CASSFEPGTNDKLFF
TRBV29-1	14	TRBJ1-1	CSALLPPGNTEAFF
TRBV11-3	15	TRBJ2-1	CASSLEGQGGNEQFF
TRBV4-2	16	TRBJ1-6	CASSQDKGHPNSPLHF
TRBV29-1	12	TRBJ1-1	CSVEVGTTEAFF
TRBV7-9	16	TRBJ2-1	CASSRGAGPGENEQFF
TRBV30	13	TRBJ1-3	CAWIRTGGNTIYF
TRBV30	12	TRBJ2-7	CAWSPGGYEQYF
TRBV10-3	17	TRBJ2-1	CAISESGAGIIFNEQFF
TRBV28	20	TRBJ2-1	CASRVTPGLAGVGSYNEQFF
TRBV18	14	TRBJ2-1	CASSPRTTREEQFF
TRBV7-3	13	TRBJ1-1	CASSKDTNTEAFF
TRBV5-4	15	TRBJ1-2	CASSLGGPANYGYTF
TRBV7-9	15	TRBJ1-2	CASSLGITGEDGYTF
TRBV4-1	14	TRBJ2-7	CASSSTGSSYEQYF
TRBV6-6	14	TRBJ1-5	CASSYPGSHQPQHF
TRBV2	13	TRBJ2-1	CASTLKWDRGGFF
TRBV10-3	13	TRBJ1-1	CAISTGFGTEAFF
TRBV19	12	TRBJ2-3	CASSMSADTQYF
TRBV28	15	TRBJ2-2	CAGAPGEAGTGELFF
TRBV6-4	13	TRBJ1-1	CASSVQANTEAFF
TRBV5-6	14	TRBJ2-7	CASSLALRGYEQYF
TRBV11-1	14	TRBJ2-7	CASSNRDYLEEQYF